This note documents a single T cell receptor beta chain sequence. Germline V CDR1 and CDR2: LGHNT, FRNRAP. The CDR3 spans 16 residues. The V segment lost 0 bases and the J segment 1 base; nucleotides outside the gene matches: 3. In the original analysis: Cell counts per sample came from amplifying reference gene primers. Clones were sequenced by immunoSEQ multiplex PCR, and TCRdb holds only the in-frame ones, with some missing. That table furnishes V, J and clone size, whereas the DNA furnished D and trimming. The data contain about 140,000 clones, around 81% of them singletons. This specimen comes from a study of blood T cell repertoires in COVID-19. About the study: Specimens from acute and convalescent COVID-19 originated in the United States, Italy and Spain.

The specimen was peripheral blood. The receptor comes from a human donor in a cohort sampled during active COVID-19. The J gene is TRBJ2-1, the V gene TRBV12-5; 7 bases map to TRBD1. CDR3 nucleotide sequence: TGTGCTAGTGGTTTGGTGGGACAGATGTCCTACAATGAGCAGTTCTTC. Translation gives CASGLVGQMSYNEQFF. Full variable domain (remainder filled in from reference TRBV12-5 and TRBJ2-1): DARVTQTPRHKVTEMGQEVTMRCQPILGHNTVFWYRQTMMQGLELLAYFRNRAPLDDSGMPKDRFSAEMPDATLATLKIQPSEPRDSAVYFCASGLVGQMSYNEQFFGPGTRLTVL.